What follows is one T cell receptor (beta chain) and its context. Its binding antigen is unknown. At one end, the junction sequence differs from germline, possibly due to a read error. Library creation used the immunoSEQ multiplex PCR assay. The multiplex PCR relied on a mix of 60 forward primers for TCR Vbeta segments and 13 reverse primers for TCR Jbeta segments. The CDR3 region of rearranged TCR beta genes was amplified from genomic DNA by a multiplex PCR assay. The amplified TCR beta libraries were sequenced on the Illumina HiSeq System as 87-base-pair reads. The source study handled its data this way. In a later analysis, tens of millions of unique TCR beta chains were counted across the 666 repertoires, and about 9.9 million of these chains were shared by at least two donors. Raw reads were error-corrected and collapsed into unique sequences by a nearest-neighbor algorithm in which closely related sequences were merged to remove PCR and sequencing errors. To assign V, D and J gene segments, CDR3 sequences were aligned to IMGT reference sequences. Each retained sequence needed at least a six-nucleotide match to both a V gene segment and a J gene segment. Rearrangements were classified as productive when the CDR3 lacked stop codons and remained in frame with V and J, and all other rearrangements were classified as non-productive. CDR3 was defined by IMGT convention, running from the second conserved V-encoded cysteine to the conserved J-encoded phenylalanine. The earlier analysis of about 620 of the donors excluded sequences that lacked an unambiguous match to a single V gene segment. An earlier analysis of a few hundred of the donors classified V segments as functional when productive rearrangements were above 56.7% and as segregating when the standard deviation between donors was above 5%. A statistical classification framework was built for diagnosing cytomegalovirus status from the catalog of TCR beta chain sequences. In a later analysis, V and J genes were assigned by comparing TCR nucleotide sequences against IMGT/GENE-DB human TR gene sequences. In a later analysis, CDR3 sequences and most-parsimonious VDJ recombination scenarios were assigned using the TCRdist pipeline. A later analysis defined each TCR beta chain by its CDR3 amino acid sequence plus V-gene family, and excluded reads lacking a unique V-gene family. In a later analysis, approximately 640 highly shared, low-generation-probability nucleotide sequences were removed to address suspected cross-contamination and a sequencing artifact. In a later analysis, a clonal expansion index was calculated for each public chain from normalized within-repertoire ranks of inferred template counts. In a later analysis, generation probabilities were computed using a VDJ recombination model fitted to out-of-frame rearrangements, and the results were checked against IGoR. A later analysis scored TCR-TCR, TCR-HLA and TCR-CMV co-occurrence with hypergeometric tests, applying a repertoire-size bias correction to TCR pairs. In a later analysis, false discovery rates were estimated by permuting HLA or CMV assignments 20 times. In a later analysis, co-occurring TCRs were grouped using DBSCAN, and TCRdist sequence similarity was added for clustering within HLA-allele-positive subsets. For co-occurrence clustering, repertoires with fewer than 30,000 or more than 120,000 public chains were excluded, along with roughly 5 repertoires with anomalous nucleotide sharing. The clones in this table, taken by TCRdb from immuneACCESS, are in-frame only. Not every clone is retained; where verified, under half of the shortfall comes from an unresolved V gene, and the cause of the rest is unknown. The DNA gave D and trimming, while V, J and clone size come from that table. This sample is represented by approximately 170,000 clones; about 62% of them were singletons. The ten largest clones represent 2.5% to 3% of the sample.

The data belong to a study of cytomegalovirus exposure and HLA in healthy donors (TCRdb year 2017). For the wider study: In an earlier analysis of some 550 of the donors, 276 Gb of sequence data and approximately 100 million unique TCR beta sequences from about 190 million T cells were reported. About 280 gigabases of sequencing data and tens of millions of unique TCR sequences were included in an early release covering 550 to 650 HLA-typed donors. Of the 398 genotyped donors, 81% were placed in the genetic ancestry cluster associated with self-reported Caucasian donors. The study aimed to test whether signatures of past pathogen exposure could be identified by cataloging public T cell receptors. Using immunosequencing, the study profiled T cell repertoires from 640 or so subjects and related those repertoires to cytomegalovirus serostatus. Besides the first cohort of around 700 subjects, a separate validation cohort made up of over a hundred different subjects was used. To predict cytomegalovirus infection status, the study brought together high-throughput TCR immunosequencing, statistical association of individual TCRs with disease status, and machine learning. To study patterns of TCR occurrence, a later analysis re-analyzed previously published TCR beta repertoires from 666 donors and added high-resolution HLA genotyping. Rather than drawing on any new phenotypic data, the later analysis identified candidate immune exposures from TCR beta sequences and the way those sequences occurred across donors. An earlier analysis of 500 to 650 of the donors applied high-throughput TCR beta sequencing to assess whether each TCR beta V gene segment acted as functional or pseudogenic. Alongside the repertoire data, information on donor age, sex, ethnicity and CMV serostatus was compiled. A later genetic analysis used genome-wide SNP genotypes for about 60% of the roughly 670 donors, treating that subset as a discovery cohort. All discovery cohort repertoires had been generated on a single sequencing platform. HLA typing covered class I and class II loci at four-digit resolution. The number of typed donors differed by locus: roughly 620-630 for A, B, C, DRB1 and DQB1; approximately 530 for DQA1; 600 to 610 for DPA1; and about 470 for DPB1. Several DR-DQ haplotypes were handled as single units for association and clustering, since linkage in the cohort was strong. On average, around 230,000 unique TCR beta nucleotide sequences were sequenced per donor among about 400 genotyped donors of the cohort, with 15% to 20% of those sequences being non-productive.

The CDR3 runs 15 residues from the cysteine to the phenylalanine. The entry retains the CDR3 DNA only, 45 bases that are in frame from base 1. Reading the germline V gene (reference sequence) gives CDR1 SEHNR and CDR2 FQNEAQ. Study-level results and caveats: The classifier was reported to diagnose cytomegalovirus status with high specificity and sensitivity in both the original and validation cohorts. Strong co-occurrence of HLA alleles, especially DR and DQ, made assigning TCR associations to individual alleles difficult. In a later genetic analysis, a missense DCLRE1C variant was associated with V-gene and J-gene trimming of TCR beta chains, and the association was replicated in an independent cohort. In a later genetic analysis, fewer N-insertions in productive TCRs were reported among donors in an Asian-associated ancestry cluster than the roughly 700-donor mean. The cohort was sequenced for TCR beta chains only, and without alpha or paired-chain data the features that could be detected were limited. An earlier analysis of approximately 500 of the donors showed that most TCR beta V segments appeared in productive rearrangements either about 87% or about 30% of the time, which broadly matched IMGT annotations. A later analysis found that most CMV-associated TCR beta chains appeared HLA-restricted, with HLA associations seemingly driven largely by CMV exposure. Correlated functional status among segregating V segments might be attributable to linkage disequilibrium, but an unknown experimental factor could not be ruled out. In a later analysis, about 16,000 TCR beta sequences were associated with specific HLA alleles at a false discovery rate of 0.05. In a later analysis, several top co-occurrence clusters were reported to appear linked to parvovirus B19, influenza, CMV and Epstein-Barr virus. Some IMGT-functional V segments, including TRBV6-2 and TRBV6-3, could not be told apart with the 87-base-pair reads, so those segments were excluded. In vitro tests confirmed that a few of the cytomegalovirus-associated TCR beta chains recognize cytomegalovirus antigens. According to a later analysis, TCR association rates differed among HLA loci, with DRB1 alleles showing the most associated TCRs and HLA-C alleles showing the fewest. The presence/absence analyses assumed that sequencing depth was roughly uniform across donors, and that assumption may not be true. While some public TCRs were present in many individuals, most TCR sequences turned up only very rarely across donors. Roughly 17 rarely observed V segments, including chromosome 9 orphons, were excluded from the earlier analysis of several hundred of the donors because counts were too low. A group of highly shared sequence variants was considered likely to be a technical artifact of the sequencing pipeline. A further reported finding was that TCR beta sequences accurately predicted the HLA-A and HLA-B alleles for most subjects in the first cohort. A later analysis found that HLA-associated TCR beta chains were more clonally expanded and had lower generation probabilities than equally common non-associated chains. It was suggested by the authors that the approach could potentially be generalized to other disease states and immunological phenotypes. Immune exposure information for the cohort was limited to CMV serostatus. The study listed 150 to 200 TCR beta chains as associated with cytomegalovirus. Because some donors lacked HLA typing at each locus, the association tests relied only on the typed subset.

The cohort was made up of approximately 670 healthy bone marrow donors. At the time of sampling, all cohort members were nominally healthy, though unrecorded immune exposures were likely present. The donor was CMV seronegative and was included in the group of over 300 seronegative cohort members. Every donor gave a peripheral blood sample, and the peripheral blood mononuclear cells from that sample were used for TCR beta sequencing. The Qiagen DNeasy Blood Extraction Kit was used to extract genomic DNA from the blood cell samples. The chain links TRBV7-9 with TRBJ1-2; 7 junctional bases match TRBD1. The source is a man aged 35 to 55 in good health and CMV-seronegative. Sequencing was carried out using PBMCs. CDR3 protein: CSSSQTGQTYYGYTF. The base sequence is TGTTCCAGCAGCCAAACGGGACAGACCTACTATGGCTACACCTTC.